Following are 24 T cell receptor beta chains from one sample sequenced in a study of T cell repertoires in cytomegalovirus infection. MiXCR was run by TCRdb on the reads, yielding one entry per CDR3 protein. The sample lists 400,000 or so distinct CDR3 sequences, under 40% occurring once. The specimen was PBMCs. These receptors were taken from a human donor in good health (CMV status not recorded). Some clones in this sample may be carry-over from other donors' samples.

This clonotype was counted between two and nine times. For the CDR3, the DNA is TGTGCCAGCAGTGGGCCTAGCGGGGTCGCAGATACGCAGTATTTT. This translates into CASSGPSGVADTQYF. The chain couples TRBV7-2 to TRBJ2-3, with 9 bases aligning to TRBD2. Germline V gene data show CDR1 as SGHTA and CDR2 as FQGNSA. CDR3 size: 15 residues. Trimming cost V 6 bases and J 4 bases; bases outside gene matches: 8.

The chain is built from TRBV7-8 and TRBJ1-6; tentatively, D is TRBD1 (5 bases). Germline lookup yields CDR1 SGHVS and CDR2 FQNEAQ. Trimming shortened V by 5 bases and J by 6 bases, and 14 bases separated the two germline ends. The CDR3 extends over 15 amino acids. CDR3 amino acids: CASSLETQGNSPLHF. The CDR3 DNA reads as TGTGCCAGCAGCCTCGAGACCCAGGGTAATTCACCCCTCCACTTT.

A remark on this clonotype: A read error may account for a junction end that differs from germline. The chain joins TRBV19 to TRBJ1-5, with D unresolved. CDR1 and CDR2 (germline): LNHDA, SQIVND (reference sequence). This CDR3 spans 13 amino acids. The DNA of the CDR3 is TGTGCCAGTAGTCCTCACGAAGTTGAGCCCCAACATTTT. This sequence encodes CASSPHEVEPQHF.

Many counts were recorded for this clonotype. The chain carries TRBV7-2 and TRBJ2-6; a possible D gene is TRBD1 (6 bases). This CDR3 spans 18 amino acids. The V gene's germline CDR1 is SGHTA and CDR2 FQGNSA. The V and J ends lost 2 bases and 2 bases respectively, with 16 bases between them. In nucleotides, the CDR3 is TGTGCCAGCAGCTTACGGTTCCTAGGGGGAGCTGGGGCCAACGTCCTGACTTTC. Its protein product is CASSLRFLGGAGANVLTF.

The V and J genes are TRBV2 and TRBJ1-6; TRBD1 agrees at 8 bases. V trimming: 0 bases; J trimming: 8 bases; junction bases outside the gene matches: 3. CDR1 and CDR2 (germline): SNHLY, FYNNEI. This CDR3 comprises 15 residues. CDR3 coding DNA: TGTGCCAGCAGTGAAGCTCAGGGGGCCCATTCACCCCTCCACTTT. Encoded protein: CASSEAQGAHSPLHF.

The rearrangement joins TRBV5-1 to TRBJ2-6; 8 positions match TRBD1. V trimming: 4 bases; J trimming: 0 bases; junction bases outside the gene matches: 12. CDR1 is SGHRS, CDR2 YFSETQ, per germline. The length of the CDR3 is 19 residues. CDR3: CASSKFHRGTGSGANVLTF. The DNA of the CDR3 is TGCGCCAGCAGCAAATTTCACAGGGGGACTGGCTCTGGGGCCAACGTCCTGACTTTC.

In this sample, this clonotype turned up once. The conserved phenylalanine or tryptophan is not found at the CDR3 terminus, so this likely reflects a read error. The DNA is left out, because the CDR3 cannot be placed on it with certainty; the CDR3 is given as TCRdb lists it. The rearrangement uses TRBV7-9 and TRBJ1-1; the D call in the table, TRBD1, was not verified against the DNA. CDR1 and CDR2 (germline): SEHNR, FQNEAQ (reference sequence). Counting both end residues, the CDR3 totals 16 amino acids. The CDR3 here is CASSSGQGRGNTKGFL.

This chain uses TRBV19 with TRBJ1-1; D possibly corresponds to TRBD1 (6 bases). This CDR3 has 15 amino acids. V shed 4 bases and J shed 3 bases, with 15 bases lying between them. Germline CDR1 reads LNHDA; CDR2 reads SQIVND (reference sequence). The CDR3 nucleotides are TGTGCCAGTAGTAGAGTCGGGGCAGGGGACACTGAAGCTTTCTTT. Encoded protein: CASSRVGAGDTEAFF. Full variable domain (missing parts from reference TRBV19 and TRBJ1-1): DGGITQSPKYLFRKEGQNVTLSCEQNLNHDAMYWYRQDPGQGLRLIYYSQIVNDFQKGDIAEGYSVSREKKESFPLTVTSAQKNPTAFYLCASSRVGAGDTEAFFGQGTRLTVV.

In this sample, this clonotype turned up a few times. This chain links TRBV7-2 with TRBJ2-4; 10 nucleotides match TRBD1. The CDR3 extends over 14 amino acids. After removal of 0 bases from V and 10 bases from J, the junction contained 3 bases not matched to a gene. The germline CDR1 and CDR2 sequences are SGHTA and FQGNSA. This chain's CDR3 is CASSLARTGGIQYF. The CDR3 DNA sequence: TGTGCCAGCAGCTTAGCCCGGACAGGGGGGATTCAGTACTTC. Full variable domain (remainder filled in from reference TRBV7-2 and TRBJ2-4): GAGVSQSPSNKVTEKGKDVELRCDPISGHTALYWYRQSLGQGLEFLIYFQGNSAPDKSGLPSDRFSAERTGGSVSTLTIQRTQQEDSAVYLCASSLARTGGIQYFGAGTRLSVL.

This clonotype turned up a few times. The chain recombines TRBV18 with TRBJ2-3; D might be TRBD1 (5 bases). CDR3 length: 15 residues. Trimming took off 6 bases at V and 4 bases at J, with 17 bases between the two ends. The germline CDR1 and CDR2 sequences are KGHSH and LQKENI. The DNA for the CDR3 is TGTGCCAGCTCTGTGCTGACAGCGAAAGCAGATACGCAGTATTTT. Encoded protein: CASSVLTAKADTQYF.

For this clonotype: A read error may explain this, as a much larger clone is one base away. The rearrangement joins TRBV7-2 to TRBJ2-3; 12 nucleotides match TRBD2. The CDR3 has 17 amino acids. The germline gives CDR1 SGHTA, CDR2 FQGNSA. DNA for the CDR3: TGTGCCAGAAGCTTAGGCCTAACTAGCGGGGGGTCAGATACGCAGTATTTT. This sequence encodes CARSLGLTSGGSDTQYF. The whole variable domain, remainder taken from reference TRBV7-2 and TRBJ2-3, is GAGVSQSPSNKVTEKGKDVELRCDPISGHTALYWYRQSLGQGLEFLIYFQGNSAPDKSGLPSDRFSAERTGGSVSTLTIQRTQQEDSAVYLCARSLGLTSGGSDTQYFGPGTRLTVL.

This clonotype was detected ten times or more. The chain employs TRBV20-1 and TRBJ2-4, with no clear D. V was clipped by 4 bases and J by 1 base, with 8 bases between them. This CDR3 has 13 amino acids. Germline V lookup: CDR1 DFQATT, CDR2 SNEGSKA (reference sequence). As DNA, the CDR3 is TGCAGTGCTACCTTTCTGGCCAAAAACATTCAGTACTTC. Translated: CSATFLAKNIQYF.

There are a few counts of this clonotype. This sequence joins TRBV10-3 and TRBJ1-1, with no clear D. CDR3 length: 15 amino acids. Germline CDR1 reads ENHRY; CDR2 reads SYGVKD. V was trimmed by 2 bases and J by 1 base, leaving 11 bases between them. The CDR3 DNA reads as TGTGCCATCAGTGAGCCTCAGAGCCCGAACACTGAAGCTTTCTTT. Translated: CAISEPQSPNTEAFF.

The CDR3 reads CASSRGQYTDTQYF. CDR3 in DNA: TGTGCCAGCAGCCGTGGACAGTACACAGATACGCAGTATTTT. The chain links TRBV7-9 to TRBJ2-3; D is perhaps TRBD1 (6 bases). The CDR3 runs 14 residues. V lost 5 bases to trimming and J lost 2 bases, with 11 bases between them. From germline, CDR1 is SEHNR and CDR2 FQNEAQ (reference sequence).

There are a few counts of this clonotype. The V call is TRBV20-1, the J call TRBJ2-7; possible D gene TRBD1, 6 bases. Germline V lookup: CDR1 DFQATT, CDR2 SNEGSKA (reference sequence). There are 13 residues in the CDR3. Trimming took 6 bases from V and 4 from J, leaving 16 bases between them. DNA of the CDR3: TGCAGTGCACGGACAAGGGACACGTACGAGCAGTACTTC. This translates into CSARTRDTYEQYF.

This clonotype was seen more than once but under ten times. This rearrangement joins TRBV5-4 to TRBJ2-7, with a tentative D call TRBD1 (6 bases). This CDR3 comprises 14 residues. V gave up 4 bases and J gave up 6 bases, with 17 bases separating them. Germline V gene data show CDR1 as SGHNT and CDR2 as YYREEE (reference sequence). CDR3 DNA sequence: TGTGCCAGCAGCATACAGGGAAAGGCTTCCGAGCAGTACTTC. The encoded protein is CASSIQGKASEQYF. Full variable domain (outside the CDR3, taken from reference TRBV5-4 and TRBJ2-7): ETGVTQSPTHLIKTRGQQVTLRCSSQSGHNTVSWYQQALGQGPQFIFQYYREEENGRGNFPPRFSGLQFPNYSSELNVNALELDDSALYLCASSIQGKASEQYFGPGTRLTVT.

A word on this clonotype: The conserved phenylalanine or tryptophan normally closing the CDR3 is absent here, so this likely arose from a read error. The chain has TRBV3-1 and TRBJ1-5, with D hard to call. The CDR3 loop spans 16 amino acids. Trimming took off 1 base at V and 0 bases at J, with 10 bases between the two ends. Germline CDR1 is LGHDT and CDR2 is YNNKEL (reference sequence). In DNA form, the CDR3 reads TGTGCCAGCAGCCAAGGAGTTATGGTTAGCAATCAGCCCCAGCATTCT. Its translation is CASSQGVMVSNQPQHS.

V is TRBV6-5 and J is TRBJ2-5; D is unclear. Germline values: CDR1 MNHEY, CDR2 SVGAGI. V was trimmed by 0 bases and J by 3 bases, leaving 8 bases between them. This CDR3 region has 14 residues. The CDR3 DNA reads TGTGCCAGCAGTTACTCAGTCCAGGAAGAGACCCAGTACTTC. This encodes CASSYSVQEETQYF.

This clonotype came up a few times. The rearrangement uses TRBV18 and TRBJ2-7; the match to TRBD2 covers 9 bases. Germline V CDR1 and CDR2: KGHSH, LQKENI. The CDR3 consists of 14 residues. The ends lost 0 bases at V and 5 bases at J; junction bases unmatched: 2. The CDR3 bases are TGTGCCAGCTCACCACCTAGCGGGGGCGACGAGCAGTACTTC. Translation: CASSPPSGGDEQYF. The whole variable domain, remainder taken from reference TRBV18 and TRBJ2-7, is NAGVMQNPRHLVRRRGQEARLRCSPMKGHSHVYWYRQLPEEGLKFMVYLQKENIIDESGMPKERFSAEFPKEGPSILRIQQVVRGDSAAYFCASSPPSGGDEQYFGPGTRLTVT.

The CDR3 loop is CASSESPEGDIEAFF. The DNA of the CDR3 is TGTGCCAGCAGTGAATCCCCGGAGGGCGATATTGAAGCTTTCTTT. The chain employs TRBV2 and TRBJ1-1; D gene uncertain. V was pared by 2 bases and J by 7 bases, with 17 bases between. Germline CDR1 reads SNHLY; CDR2 reads FYNNEI. The length of the CDR3 is 15 residues.

This clonotype was counted many times. The V gene is TRBV7-2, the J gene TRBJ2-7, with TRBD2 identical over 8 bases. Germline V lookup: CDR1 SGHTA, CDR2 FQGNSA. This CDR3 is 15 amino acids long. The J segment lost 3 bases and the V segment lost 5 bases, leaving 9 bases of the junction unmatched. The CDR3 sequence is CASSRWTGGVYEQYF. CDR3 coding DNA: TGTGCCAGCAGCCGTTGGACGGGGGGGGTCTACGAGCAGTACTTC.

The chain combines TRBV15 with TRBJ2-2; D unclear. CDR1 LNHNV and CDR2 YYDKDF come from the germline V gene (reference sequence). This CDR3 region has 17 residues. Trimming took 0 bases from V and 5 from J, leaving 16 bases between them. The CDR3 is CATSRDREHPRTGELFF. The CDR3 DNA reads TGTGCCACCAGCAGAGATCGAGAACACCCGCGAACCGGGGAGCTGTTTTTT.

This clonotype was seen a few times. V and J are TRBV7-2 and TRBJ1-1; possible D gene TRBD1, 5 bases. Deletions cut 4 bases from V and 7 bases from J, with 16 bases between. Per germline, CDR1 SGHTA and CDR2 FQGNSA. The CDR3 covers 14 residues. CDR3 bases: TGTGCCAGCAGCTCCATGGTCGGGGGGATTGAAGCTTTCTTT. Its protein product is CASSSMVGGIEAFF.

The genes are TRBV2 and TRBJ2-2; possible D gene TRBD1, 6 bases. The V end was cut by 8 bases, the J end by 3 bases, with 13 bases between. This CDR3 spans 14 amino acids. Germline-derived CDR1 and CDR2 are SNHLY and FYNNEI. The CDR3 sequence: CASGLGAHTGELFF. The CDR3 DNA is TGTGCCAGCGGTCTGGGGGCGCACACCGGGGAGCTGTTTTTT.